A single T cell receptor beta chain is shown here with its context. Its antigen is as yet unknown. Genomic DNA acted as the template from which TCR beta VDJ combination and CDR3 sequence profiling were carried out. In TCRdb, the reads were re-called with MiXCR into one record per CDR3 protein. The sample lists about 18,000 distinct CDR3 sequences, more than 30% seen once, with about 86% in the top ten. Selection for sequencing was limited to patients who had shown CD8+CD57+ cell expansion by flow cytometry. Every patient had severe acquired aplastic anemia. Beads were used to enrich CD8+CD57+ cells, producing a mean 1.6 ug DNA. J lost 2 bases, V lost 6 bases, and 9 bases had no gene match. The length of the CDR3 is 15 residues. CDR1 is SEHNR and CDR2 is FQNEAQ in the germline V gene (reference sequence). The data are from a study of CD8+CD57+ T cells in acquired aplastic anemia. Whole-study findings and limits: Total CD4+ and CD8+ pools in patients were more diverse than the CD8+CD57+ cells of those patients. Patients and controls shared 25 to 35 CD8+ CDR3 sequences, highly expressed in patients.

Material for sequencing was CD8+CD57+ T cells sorted from PBMCs. Subset given: bead-enriched CD8+CD57+ effector memory T cells from SAA patients. The TCR comes from a human donor with aplastic anemia. This chain joins TRBV7-9 and TRBJ2-5; 7 nucleotides line up with TRBD2. The DNA of the CDR3 is TGTGCCAGCAGGTCCCTACTAGCGAGTCAAGAGACCCAGTACTTC. Protein product: CASRSLLASQETQYF.